The next 22 T cell receptor beta chains were all read from a single sample in a study of spatial heterogeneity in lung cancer. MiXCR, applied by TCRdb to the 5' RACE reads, yields one record per CDR3 protein. Of over 14,000 distinct CDR3 sequences listed, 7.5% to 8.5% were seen once; the top ten hold roughly 32%. Time point defined: sample taken at primary tumor resection. Whole RNA obtained from tumor, nontumor lung or frozen PBMC underwent sequencing without sorting. Source: PBMCs, taken at surgery. These receptors all stem from a female donor with early-stage non-small cell lung cancer.

This sequence joins TRBV20-1 and TRBJ1-5; D ambiguous. This CDR3 has 13 amino acids. Germline V gene sequence: CDR1 DFQATT, CDR2 SNEGSKA (reference sequence). V lost 5 bases to trimming and J lost 0 bases, with 8 bases between them. The CDR3 DNA sequence: TGCAGTGCTGCTCGTAATAGCAATCAGCCCCAGCATTTT. Protein sequence: CSAARNSNQPQHF.

This clonotype was seen ten or more times. The V gene is TRBV23-1, the J gene TRBJ2-1; 9 bases align to TRBD1. TRBV23-1 counts as an open reading frame of uncertain function. Trimming took 5 bases from V and 6 from J; bases not matched to a gene: 17. CDR3 length: 18 amino acids. The CDR3 reads CASSSPGQGTEEPNEQFF. DNA for the CDR3: TGCGCCAGCAGTTCCCCGGGACAGGGCACCGAGGAACCCAATGAGCAGTTCTTC.

This clonotype was seen repeatedly, ten times or more. V is TRBV5-4 and J is TRBJ1-4; D gene uncertain. The CDR3 length is 14 residues. Germline CDR1 SGHNT, CDR2 YYREEE (reference sequence). Deletions cut 4 bases from V and 6 bases from J, with 13 bases between. CDR3 in DNA: TGTGCCAGCAGCCTGCGGATTGGGGATGAAAAACTGTTTTTT. Amino acid sequence: CASSLRIGDEKLFF.

This chain joins TRBV29-1 and TRBJ2-7; 13 nucleotides match TRBD2. The CDR3 spans 14 residues. Losses at the gene ends were 2 bases for V and 5 bases for J; bases not matched to a gene: 3. Germline-derived CDR1 and CDR2 are SQVTM and ANQGSEA. CDR3: CSVERTSGSDEQYF. CDR3 nucleotides: TGCAGCGTTGAACGGACTAGCGGGAGCGACGAGCAGTACTTC.

This clonotype occurred many times. DNA of the CDR3: TGTGCCAGCAGCTTAGCGCCCAGCGGGGCATACGAGCAGTACTTC. Translating it yields CASSLAPSGAYEQYF. The rearrangement links TRBV7-8 to TRBJ2-7; 7 bases are a match to TRBD2. The germline CDR1 and CDR2 sequences are SGHVS and FQNEAQ. CDR3 size: 15 residues. V was pared by 0 bases and J by 4 bases, with 6 bases of the junction left unmatched.

About this clonotype itself: A much larger clonotype is one base distant, so this may be a read error. The chain uses TRBV3-1 and TRBJ2-1; D not certain. Trimming took 4 bases from V and 8 from J, leaving 18 bases between them. The CDR3 is made up of 15 amino acids. The V gene's germline CDR1 is LGHDT and CDR2 YNNKEL (reference sequence). The CDR3 bases are TGTGCCAGCAGCCTCGTCGGACCCGGCGTTTATGAGCAGTTCTTC. Its translation: CASSLVGPGVYEQFF.

As concerns this clonotype: An end of the junction differs from the germline gene, which may be a read error. CDR3 in DNA: TGCGCCAGCAGCCTGCACGCAAGACAGGGGGCTACAGGTACGCAGTATTTT. It translates to CASSLHARQGATGTQYF. The V gene is TRBV4-1, the J gene TRBJ2-3, with 10 bases aligning to TRBD1. In germline, CDR1 is MGHRA, CDR2 YSYEKL. The CDR3 spans 17 residues.

The chain uses TRBV12-3 or TRBV12-4 and TRBJ2-1; D is perhaps TRBD2 (5 bases). The V end lost 6 bases, the J end lost 8 bases, and 17 bases lay between the germline ends. The CDR3 consists of 14 residues. CDR3 nucleotide sequence: TGTGCCAGCAGCCTGGATAGCGTGGGTGATGAGCAGTTCTTC. Its protein product is CASSLDSVGDEQFF.

This clonotype was seen repeatedly, ten times or more. One end of the junction fails to match germline, which may point to a read error. The genes are TRBV6-5 and TRBJ2-7; a possible D gene is TRBD2 (5 bases). CDR3 size: 13 residues. Germline V gene lookup returns CDR1 MNHEY and CDR2 SVGAGI. The CDR3 sequence: CASSYSFGIQQYF. The CDR3 coding sequence is TGTGCCAGCAGCTACTCTTTCGGGATACAGCAGTACTTC.

This clonotype came up many times. The CDR3 DNA reads as TGTGCCAGCAGTCCTACTGGGTATTCCTACGAGCAGTACTTC. It yields the protein CASSPTGYSYEQYF. The rearrangement joins TRBV28 to TRBJ2-7; D not certain. Germline V CDR1 and CDR2: MDHEN, SYDVKM. The CDR3 sequence is 14 residues long. The V end was cut by 5 bases, the J end by 1 base, with 12 bases between.

This clonotype was recorded at least ten times. The chain recombines TRBV4-2 with TRBJ2-5, with 7 bases that match TRBD2. The length of the CDR3 is 15 residues. In germline, CDR1 is LGHNA, CDR2 YNFKEQ. V lost 3 bases to trimming and J lost 2 bases; unmatched junction nucleotides: 6. The CDR3 coding sequence is TGTGCCAGCAGCCAGAAGCGGGGCACACAAGAGACCCAGTACTTC. This translates into CASSQKRGTQETQYF.

A word on this clonotype: Sequence at one end of the junction differs from germline and may be a read error. The V gene is TRBV20-1, the J gene TRBJ2-3, with no clear D. From germline, CDR1 is DFQATT and CDR2 SNEGSKA (reference sequence). CDR3 length: 9 amino acids. The CDR3 DNA sequence: TGCAGTCCCGGAATCGCACGAGATTTT. It encodes CSPGIARDF.

This clonotype was picked up many times. The chain links TRBV10-3 to TRBJ2-3; TRBD1 agrees at 9 bases. The V gene end was trimmed by 8 bases and the J gene end by 3 bases; junction bases not matched to a gene: 9. CDR1 and CDR2 (germline): ENHRY, SYGVKD. The CDR3 runs to 15 residues. CDR3 loop: CAIGLRTGVTDTQYF. The CDR3 nucleotides read TGTGCCATCGGCCTTAGGACAGGGGTAACAGATACGCAGTATTTT.

This clonotype was counted only a few times. The V gene is TRBV6-5, the J gene TRBJ2-7, with D possibly matching TRBD2 (6 bases). The CDR3 length is 16 residues. Germline assignment: CDR1 MNHEY and CDR2 SVGAGI. The germline V and J ends were trimmed by 6 bases and 3 bases, with 21 bases remaining between them. The DNA for the CDR3 is TGTGCCAGCAGCGACCTAGCGATAGGGACGTACTACGAGCAGTACTTC. This sequence encodes CASSDLAIGTYYEQYF.

The chain carries TRBV5-1 and TRBJ2-1; 9 bases agree with TRBD1. CDR3 size: 15 residues. Germline-derived CDR1 and CDR2 are SGHRS and YFSETQ. Losses at the gene ends were 5 bases for V and 4 bases for J; bases not matched to a gene: 7. The CDR3 DNA reads TGCGCCAGCAGTTTAGGGACAGGGAGGTACAATGAGCAGTTCTTC. Translation gives CASSLGTGRYNEQFF.

This clonotype was counted at least ten times. This chain connects TRBV7-9 to TRBJ2-5; no definite D call. CDR3 size: 14 residues. In germline, CDR1 is SEHNR, CDR2 FQNEAQ (reference sequence). The germline V and J ends were trimmed by 0 bases and 1 base, with 6 bases remaining between them. CDR3 bases: TGTGCCAGCAGCTTAGCGAGAGGCCAAGAGACCCAGTACTTC. This sequence encodes CASSLARGQETQYF. Based on the CDR3 plus reference TRBV7-9 and TRBJ2-5, the full variable domain is DTGVSQNPRHKITKRGQNVTFRCDPISEHNRLYWYRQTLGQGPEFLTYFQNEAQLEKSRLLSDRFSAERPKGSFSTLEIQRTEQGDSAMYLCASSLARGQETQYFGPGTRLLVL.

By sample share, this clonotype is medium-sized (0.01 to 0.1%). The gene calls are TRBV7-2 and TRBJ2-7; 9 bases align to TRBD1. V was clipped by 2 bases and J by 6 bases; unmatched bases: 5. CDR3 length equals 14 residues. Germline V CDR1 and CDR2: SGHTA, FQGNSA. The CDR3 DNA sequence: TGTGCCAGCAGCTTAAACCCGGGACAGGGCGAGCAGTACTTC. Translated, it gives CASSLNPGQGEQYF.

This clonotype was observed at least ten times. The chain has TRBV11-2 and TRBJ2-1; D is ambiguous. V lost 1 base, J lost 4 bases, and 5 bases lay in between. CDR1 is SGHAT and CDR2 is FQNNGV in the germline V gene. CDR3 size: 13 residues. In DNA, the CDR3 is TGTGCCAGCAGCTTAGCTAGTTACAATGAGCAGTTCTTC. As protein: CASSLASYNEQFF. Filled out from reference TRBV11-2 and TRBJ2-1, the complete variable domain reads EAGVAQSPRYKIIEKRQSVAFWCNPISGHATLYWYQQILGQGPKLLIQFQNNGVVDDSQLPKDRFSAERLKGVDSTLKIQPAKLEDSAVYLCASSLASYNEQFFGPGTRLTVL.

The chain couples TRBV7-2 to TRBJ2-7; maybe TRBD2 (5 bases). The V gene's germline CDR1 is SGHTA and CDR2 FQGNSA. The CDR3 covers 15 residues. V was pared by 7 bases and J by 2 bases, with 18 bases between. This chain's CDR3 is CASTLIATMTYEQYF. The CDR3 bases are TGTGCCAGCACCCTAATAGCGACTATGACCTACGAGCAGTACTTC. The full variable domain, its missing parts supplied by reference TRBV7-2 and TRBJ2-7, is GAGVSQSPSNKVTEKGKDVELRCDPISGHTALYWYRQSLGQGLEFLIYFQGNSAPDKSGLPSDRFSAERTGGSVSTLTIQRTQQEDSAVYLCASTLIATMTYEQYFGPGTRLTVT.

This clonotype was detected many times. The chain links TRBV6-5 to TRBJ1-6; 8 positions match TRBD1. The V segment lost 8 bases and the J segment 9 bases; nucleotides outside the gene matches: 9. The CDR3 sequence is 14 residues long. CDR1 is MNHEY, CDR2 SVGAGI, per germline. The CDR3 coding sequence is TGTGCCAGCGGGGGACAGGCTATGGGTTCACCCCTCCACTTT. It is translated as CASGGQAMGSPLHF.

This clonotype was observed many times. The CDR3 sequence is CASSGGYRTGTDTQYF. CDR3 in DNA: TGTGCCAGTAGTGGAGGATACCGGACAGGCACAGATACGCAGTATTTT. The rearrangement joins TRBV19 to TRBJ2-3; a weak D match, TRBD1 (6 bases). The CDR3 runs to 16 residues. The V gene lost 5 bases and the J gene lost 1 base, with 16 bases spanning the gap. Germline CDR1 and CDR2: LNHDA and SQIVND (reference sequence). Supplemented by reference TRBV19 and TRBJ2-3, the full variable domain reads DGGITQSPKYLFRKEGQNVTLSCEQNLNHDAMYWYRQDPGQGLRLIYYSQIVNDFQKGDIAEGYSVSREKKESFPLTVTSAQKNPTAFYLCASSGGYRTGTDTQYFGPGTRLTVL.

This clonotype was counted a few times. This chain uses TRBV15 with TRBJ1-4; the D gene is possibly TRBD1 (6 bases). The V end was cut by 3 bases, the J end by 7 bases, with 15 bases between. Germline V gene data show CDR1 as LNHNV and CDR2 as YYDKDF (reference sequence). The CDR3 length is 15 residues. Written as DNA, the CDR3 is TGTGCCACCAGCAGGCTTGCAGGGGAAGCTGAAAAACTGTTTTTT. Translation gives CATSRLAGEAEKLFF.